The 9 T cell receptor beta chains presented below share a single source sample, sequenced in a study of T cells in Graves' hyperthyroidism and ophthalmopathy. Amplified TCR beta CDR3 regions derived from RNA transcripts. Researchers ran a first-round RT-PCR on the TCR CDR3 using the HTBI primer set. A single record per CDR3 protein comes from TCRdb applying MiXCR to the multiplex PCR reads. The sample consists of around 100,000 distinct CDR3 sequences, about 45% of them appearing once. The specimen was blood. Source of these receptors: a man in his forties with Graves' hyperthyroidism.

This clonotype was detected many times. The chain joins TRBV4-1 to TRBJ1-1; D is undetermined. V was pared by 3 bases and J by 0 bases, with 8 bases between. This CDR3 spans 14 amino acids. From germline, CDR1 is MGHRA and CDR2 YSYEKL. The CDR3, as DNA: TGCGCCAGCAGCCAGAGGACGGTGAACACTGAAGCTTTCTTT. As protein: CASSQRTVNTEAFF.

V is TRBV27 and J is TRBJ2-2, with 12 bases aligning to TRBD2. The junction had 10 bases not matched to a gene; V was cut back by 6 bases and J by 5 bases. Looked up from germline, CDR1 is MNHEY and CDR2 is SMNVEV (reference sequence). The CDR3 is 17 residues long. The CDR3 DNA sequence: TGTGCCAGCAGCCCTTCGACTAGCGGGAGATGGACCGGGGAGCTGTTTTTT. This codes for CASSPSTSGRWTGELFF.

This clonotype was counted at least ten times. The gene calls are TRBV5-8 and TRBJ2-7; 9 bases fit TRBD1. This CDR3 region has 15 residues. The junction had 8 bases not matched to a gene; V was cut back by 2 bases and J by 5 bases. The germline CDR1 and CDR2 sequences are SGHTS and YDEGEE. The CDR3 loop reads CASSFRDRDVDEQYF. CDR3 bases: TGTGCCAGCAGCTTCCGGGACAGGGACGTCGACGAGCAGTACTTC.

The chain recombines TRBV15 with TRBJ1-6; D is undetermined. Germline CDR1 is LNHNV and CDR2 is YYDKDF (reference sequence). The CDR3 length is 14 residues. V was trimmed by 3 bases and J by 5 bases, leaving 8 bases between them. The CDR3 region is CATSSYSNNSPLHF. CDR3 nucleotides: TGTGCCACCAGCAGTTACTCGAATAATTCACCCCTCCACTTT.

This clonotype was picked up many times. The rearrangement joins TRBV20-1 to TRBJ2-1, with D tentatively TRBD2 (6 bases). The V end was cut by 5 bases, the J end by 7 bases, with 15 bases between. This CDR3 has 13 residues. The V gene's germline CDR1 is DFQATT and CDR2 SNEGSKA (reference sequence). CDR3 region: CSAVGTRANEQFF. The CDR3 region has the DNA TGCAGTGCTGTCGGGACTCGAGCGAATGAGCAGTTCTTC.

This clonotype was seen many times. The chain recombines TRBV4-3 with TRBJ2-1, with 7 bases lining up with TRBD1. CDR1 LGHNA and CDR2 YSLEER come from the germline V gene. After removal of 4 bases from V and 4 bases from J, the junction contained 10 bases not matched to a gene. The length of the CDR3 is 16 residues. CDR3 sequence (DNA): TGCGCCAGCAGCCTTCGGGACAGTCTCAAATACAATGAGCAGTTCTTC. Amino acid sequence: CASSLRDSLKYNEQFF.

About this clonotype: A read error may be the cause here, since a much bigger clone is one base away. V and J are TRBV5-1 and TRBJ2-1, with 10 bases identical to TRBD2. Germline assignment: CDR1 SGHRS and CDR2 YFSETQ. The CDR3 is made up of 16 amino acids. CDR3 sequence: CAGSWASSGGHNEQFF. The CDR3 DNA reads as TGCGCCGGCAGCTGGGCCTCTAGCGGGGGTCACAATGAGCAGTTCTTC. Full variable domain (missing parts from reference TRBV5-1 and TRBJ2-1): KAGVTQTPRYLIKTRGQQVTLSCSPISGHRSVSWYQQTPGQGLQFLFEYFSETQRNKGNFPGRFSGRQFSNSRSEMNVSTLELGDSALYLCAGSWASSGGHNEQFFGPGTRLTVL.

The table lists this clonotype with many counts. The rearrangement links TRBV13 to TRBJ1-6; the D gene is possibly TRBD1 (6 bases). CDR3 length: 14 amino acids. Deletions cut 2 bases from V and 4 bases from J, with 6 bases between. CDR1 and CDR2 from the germline V gene are PRHDT and FYEKMQ (reference sequence). CDR3 sequence reads: CASSLTGYNSPLHF. The CDR3 DNA follows: TGTGCCAGCAGCTTAACAGGGTATAATTCACCCCTCCACTTT.

As to this clonotype: This is likely a read error, given that the CDR3 carries no conserved phenylalanine or tryptophan at its end. No DNA is shown, since the ends of the CDR3 on it are uncertain; the CDR3 is the one TCRdb lists. The CDR3 protein is CASSSGTSPPTSST. This sequence joins TRBV7-3 and TRBJ2-7; TRBD2, the table's D call, lacks a check against the DNA. The CDR3 contains 14 residues when both ends are counted. The germline gives CDR1 SGHTA, CDR2 FQGTGA.